This T cell receptor beta chain was sequenced for a study of blood T cell repertoires in COVID-19. Overall study: From the United States, Italy and Spain came samples of acute and convalescent COVID-19. The cDNA or gDNA used as material had been derived from T cells, B-cell-depleted T cells, or PBMCs.

Authors' methods: Estimation of nucleated cell counts relied on the amplification of reference gene primers. Produced via immunoSEQ multiplex PCR; TCRdb's table is partial and in-frame only. D and trimming were read from the DNA, whereas the V and J calls and clone size are those reported in that table. The sample includes approximately 200,000 clones, around nine tenths of them seen just once. CDR1 is SGHNT, CDR2 YYREEE, per germline (reference sequence). The CDR3 consists of 16 residues. Trimming removed 4 bases from V and 5 bases from J; junction bases left unmatched: 10. The genes are TRBV5-4 and TRBJ2-5, with 11 positions matching TRBD2. The material sequenced was peripheral blood. The TCR sequence derives from a man aged 30-40 years with acute or convalescent COVID-19. The CDR3 here is CASSPNTSGSRETQYF. In DNA, the CDR3 is TGTGCCAGCAGCCCAAATACTAGCGGGAGTAGGGAGACCCAGTACTTC.